The T cell receptor beta chain under discussion was sequenced for a study of cytomegalovirus exposure and HLA in healthy donors. With regard to this clone: Antigen specificity is unknown.

With 60 Vbeta and 13 Jbeta primers, the PCR was carried out. Profiled with immunoSEQ multiplex PCR; TCRdb holds only in-frame clones, not every one. The sample totals approximately 120,000 clones. Study-level findings and limits: As a later analysis showed, a missense DCLRE1C variant was linked to trimming of TCR beta V- and J-genes.

What was sequenced was PBMCs. The TCR was taken from a man aged 25 to 40 in good health and CMV-seronegative.

The CDR3: CASSQEGAGSEAFF. DNA of the CDR3: TGCGCCAGCAGTCAGGAGGGGGCAGGATCTGAAGCTTTCTTT. The rearrangement links TRBV23-1 to TRBJ1-1; 7 bases agree with TRBD1. TRBV23-1 is assigned to the ORF class and has an uncertain function. This CDR3 is 14 amino acids long. The trim removed 3 bases at V and 6 bases at J, leaving 7 bases unmatched.